One sample yielded the 23 T cell receptor beta chains listed below, sequenced in a study of OX40 agonist ivuxolimab in advanced cancers. Library construction relied on the immunoSEQ multiplex PCR assay. Here the immuneACCESS table is served through TCRdb, limited to in-frame sequences with V and J called. Missing clones are a known gap in these copies; in checked studies unresolved V genes cover under half, and the rest lacks a known reason. A total of roughly 69,000 clones appear in this sample, about 90% of them only once. The ten largest clones represent approximately 3.9% of the sample. The starting material was CD4+ or CD8+ T cells sorted from blood, obtained in a trial of the OX40 agonist ivuxolimab. These receptors originate from an adult with an advanced solid tumor such as melanoma, head and neck, liver or kidney cancer.

This rearrangement joins TRBV19 to TRBJ2-3; 8 nucleotides align to TRBD1. CDR3 length: 15 residues. The V gene's germline CDR1 is LNHDA and CDR2 SQIVND (reference sequence). Trimming removed 3 bases from V and 0 bases from J; junction bases left unmatched: 2. CDR3 residues: CASSIRTGSTDTQYF. The DNA for the CDR3 is TGTGCCAGTAGTATTCGGACAGGGAGCACAGATACGCAGTATTTT.

The chain uses TRBV6-6 and TRBJ1-2; D possibly corresponds to TRBD1 (6 bases). Trimming pared 8 bases from V and 2 bases from J, leaving 9 bases between. Germline CDR1 and CDR2: MNHNY and SVGAGI (reference sequence). The CDR3 covers 12 residues. Here the CDR3 DNA reads TGTGCCAGCGGGGGCAGCAACTATGGCTACACCTTC. This sequence encodes CASGGSNYGYTF.

The V call is TRBV7-9, the J call TRBJ1-2; 7 positions agree with TRBD1. V dropped 6 bases and J dropped 5; count of bases not matched to a gene: 12. CDR1 SEHNR and CDR2 FQNEAQ come from the germline V gene (reference sequence). The CDR3 is made up of 15 amino acids. CDR3 sequence reads: CASSQGGAGRYGYTF. CDR3 sequence (DNA): TGTGCCAGCAGTCAAGGGGGCGCGGGAAGGTATGGCTACACCTTC.

This sequence joins TRBV18 and TRBJ2-5; a possible D gene is TRBD2 (7 bases). Deletions cut 3 bases from V and 5 bases from J, with 19 bases between. The CDR3 spans 16 residues. Germline values: CDR1 KGHSH, CDR2 LQKENI. The CDR3 DNA follows: TGTGCCAGCTCACCTCGTAGGGGGGGCGTTGCGGAGACCCAGTACTTC. Protein: CASSPRRGGVAETQYF.

This clone occurred once. The genes are TRBV9 and TRBJ2-1; D gene uncertain. Per the germline V gene, CDR1 is SGDLS and CDR2 is YYNGEE. The CDR3 has 13 residues. Trimming removed 0 bases from V and 4 bases from J, with 5 bases in between. Here the CDR3 DNA reads TGTGCCAGCAGCGTAGGGTCATACAATGAGCAGTTCTTC. As protein: CASSVGSYNEQFF.

The chain carries TRBV7-9 and TRBJ2-2, with D perhaps TRBD1 (5 bases). The germline V gene encodes CDR1 SEHNR and CDR2 FQNEAQ (reference sequence). V lost 5 bases to trimming and J lost 4 bases, with 14 bases between them. The CDR3 extends over 15 amino acids. CDR3 nucleotides: TGTGCCAGCAGCCCACCGACAGTCTCCACCGGGGAGCTGTTTTTT. Protein product: CASSPPTVSTGELFF.

This chain joins TRBV27 and TRBJ2-7, with 8 nucleotides matching TRBD2. J was trimmed by 0 bases and V by 2 bases; bases with no gene match: 9. Germline V lookup: CDR1 MNHEY, CDR2 SMNVEV (reference sequence). The CDR3 is 17 amino acids. The CDR3 is CASSLRAGGGYSYEQYF. The CDR3 DNA is TGTGCCAGCAGTTTACGGGCGGGGGGCGGCTACTCCTACGAGCAGTACTTC.

The chain couples TRBV6-5 to TRBJ2-6; D is undetermined. The CDR3 spans 14 residues. Germline V gene lookup returns CDR1 MNHEY and CDR2 SVGAGI. Trimming shortened V by 9 bases and J by 5 bases, and 14 bases separated the two germline ends. DNA of the CDR3: TGTGCCAGGCGAGTAAGTAATAGGGCCAACGTCCTGACTTTC. Translating gives CARRVSNRANVLTF.

The J gene is TRBJ2-3, the V gene TRBV6-6, with D possibly being TRBD1 or TRBD2 (5 bases each). This CDR3 spans 15 amino acids. Germline V gene lookup returns CDR1 MNHNY and CDR2 SVGAGI (reference sequence). V dropped 7 bases and J dropped 3 bases, with 17 bases sitting between them. The CDR3 loop is CASNQDGTITDTQYF. In DNA form, the CDR3 reads TGTGCCAGCAATCAAGACGGGACGATAACAGATACGCAGTATTTT.

This clone was counted a single time. V usage is TRBV13 and J usage is TRBJ1-5, with a tentative D call TRBD1 (5 bases). The V end lost 3 bases, the J end lost 7 bases, and 10 bases lay between the germline ends. The CDR3 is 13 residues long. The germline gives CDR1 PRHDT, CDR2 FYEKMQ (reference sequence). As DNA, the CDR3 is TGTGCCAGCAGCTTCGGACGGGGGCAGCCCCAGCATTTT. Translated, it gives CASSFGRGQPQHF.

The table lists this clone with a few counts. The V gene is TRBV4-2, the J gene TRBJ2-2, with 12 bases identical to TRBD1. Trimming at V came to 4 bases and at J to 7 bases, leaving 7 bases not matched to a gene. Germline values: CDR1 LGHNA, CDR2 YNFKEQ. The CDR3 is 16 residues long. The CDR3 DNA sequence: TGTGCCAGCAGCCCCCGGGACAGGGGGCTTGACGGGGAGCTGTTTTTT. Its protein is CASSPRDRGLDGELFF.

The chain uses TRBV5-4 and TRBJ2-7; tentatively, D is TRBD1 (6 bases). The CDR3 runs 16 residues. Germline V CDR1 and CDR2: SGHNT, YYREEE (reference sequence). V lost 3 bases and J lost 0, with 16 bases in between. The CDR3 region is CASSSLGASYSYEQYF. The CDR3 nucleotides read TGTGCCAGCAGCTCCTTGGGGGCATCCTACTCCTACGAGCAGTACTTC.

The rearrangement uses TRBV15 and TRBJ1-1, with 9 bases fitting TRBD1. The CDR3 runs 15 residues. Losses at the gene ends were 5 bases for V and 7 bases for J; bases not matched to a gene: 11. CDR1 LNHNV and CDR2 YYDKDF come from the germline V gene (reference sequence). In DNA, the CDR3 is TGTGCCACCAGCTCCCGGGGACAGGGTGCGATTGAAGCTTTCTTT. Residues: CATSSRGQGAIEAFF.

The chain is built from TRBV7-2 and TRBJ2-3; unclear D gene. The CDR3 runs 18 residues. Trimming stripped 4 bases from V and 1 base from J, with 21 bases between. Germline V gives CDR1 SGHTA, CDR2 FQGNSA. CDR3 nucleotide sequence: TGTGCCAGCAGCTCCAACCCCCAGGTGCCTCCCGGCACAGATACGCAGTATTTT. Protein: CASSSNPQVPPGTDTQYF.

This clone was recorded once. The chain employs TRBV28 and TRBJ2-7; 7 nucleotides agree with TRBD1. The CDR3 extends over 13 amino acids. Trimming took 1 base from V and 7 from J; bases not matched to a gene: 4. Per the germline V gene, CDR1 is MDHEN and CDR2 is SYDVKM. Here the CDR3 reads CASSLSGGQEQYV. For the CDR3, the DNA is TGTGCCAGCAGTTTATCAGGGGGTCAAGAGCAGTACGTC.

This clone came up once. The V call is TRBV9, the J call TRBJ2-1; the D is unclear. The CDR3 length is 14 residues. From germline, CDR1 is SGDLS and CDR2 YYNGEE. With 0 bases removed from V and 5 bases from J, the gap between germline ends came to 9 bases. CDR3 nucleotide sequence: TGTGCCAGCAGCGTAGAAGCTCGAAACAATGAGCAGTTCTTC. This codes for CASSVEARNNEQFF.

The V and J genes are TRBV2 and TRBJ1-3; 7 bases are shared with TRBD1. This CDR3 region has 17 residues. V was pared by 6 bases and J by 0 bases, with 11 bases of the junction left unmatched. Germline V lookup: CDR1 SNHLY, CDR2 FYNNEI. CDR3 nucleotide sequence: TGTGCCAGCAGGGGGACTCGGGACAGCTACTCTGGAAACACCATATATTTT. This sequence encodes CASRGTRDSYSGNTIYF.

The chain recombines TRBV28 with TRBJ1-5; D perhaps matches TRBD1 (6 bases). Germline V lookup: CDR1 MDHEN, CDR2 SYDVKM. CDR3 length equals 15 residues. V lost 3 bases and J lost 5, with 14 bases in between. The CDR3 sequence is CASSFGGALYQPQHF. CDR3 bases: TGTGCCAGCAGTTTCGGGGGGGCCCTTTATCAGCCCCAGCATTTT.

V usage is TRBV7-6 and J usage is TRBJ1-4; D not certain. From germline, CDR1 is SGHVS and CDR2 FNYEAQ. With 1 base removed from V and 8 bases from J, the gap between germline ends came to 11 bases. This CDR3 comprises 14 residues. CDR3 amino acids: CASSLVERGEKLFF. The CDR3 DNA reads as TGTGCCAGCAGCTTAGTAGAGCGTGGAGAAAAACTGTTTTTT. Together with reference TRBV7-6 and TRBJ1-4, the CDR3 gives the full variable domain: GAGVSQSPRYKVTKRGQDVALRCDPISGHVSLYWYRQALGQGPEFLTYFNYEAQQDKSGLPNDRFSAERPEGSISTLTIQRTEQRDSAMYRCASSLVERGEKLFFGSGTQLSVL.

This chain connects TRBV6-5 to TRBJ2-7; tentatively, D is TRBD1 (6 bases). The V end lost 2 bases, the J end lost 4 bases, and 12 bases lay between the germline ends. Germline V gene lookup returns CDR1 MNHEY and CDR2 SVGAGI. CDR3 length: 14 residues. The CDR3 DNA follows: TGTGCCAGCAGTTACGGAGTAGGGGGTTACGAGCAGTACGTC. Translation: CASSYGVGGYEQYV.

The table lists this clone with a few counts. V gene TRBV6-4 combines with J gene TRBJ2-1, with TRBD2 matching over 11 bases. This CDR3 has 15 amino acids. J was trimmed by 9 bases and V by 5 bases; bases with no gene match: 9. CDR1 MRHNA and CDR2 SNTAGT come from the germline V gene. CDR3 DNA: TGTGCCAGCAGTCCGACTAGCGGGAACTCGGTTGAGCAGTTCTTC. It specifies CASSPTSGNSVEQFF.

The rearrangement uses TRBV27 and TRBJ2-5; 9 bases line up with TRBD1. This CDR3 comprises 16 residues. Germline trimming cut 0 bases from V and 11 bases from J; bases unmatched to any gene: 13. The V gene's germline CDR1 is MNHEY and CDR2 SMNVEV (reference sequence). CDR3 loop: CASSLSPGTGFREQYF. For the CDR3, the DNA is TGTGCCAGCAGTTTATCCCCCGGGACAGGGTTCCGTGAGCAGTACTTC.

The chain is built from TRBV27 and TRBJ1-2; weak D call: TRBD1 (5 bases). This CDR3 has 14 amino acids. V lost 6 bases to trimming and J lost 5 bases, with 16 bases between them. The V gene's germline CDR1 is MNHEY and CDR2 SMNVEV (reference sequence). CDR3 bases: TGTGCCAGCAGGGGAGGGGCCTCGGCTTATGGCTACACCTTC. Its protein product is CASRGGASAYGYTF.